Each of the 26 T cell receptor beta chains below was sequenced from the same sample in a study of identifying expanded T cells in peripheral blood (dated by TCRdb to between 2018 and 2021). Receptor libraries were prepared by the immunoSEQ multiplex PCR assay. TCRdb stores this immuneACCESS table with in-frame sequences only. Part of the clones is absent; in the studies checked, under half of the shortfall reflects unresolved V genes, and no reason is known for the rest. The sample has approximately 120,000 clones on record, about 87% of them singletons. In total, the top ten clones hold around 8.2% of the sample. Sequenced: blood. These receptors originate from a person aged 18-70 years in good health.

The chain is built from TRBV5-6 and TRBJ2-1; 13 positions agree with TRBD2. The length of the CDR3 is 15 residues. Germline CDR1 reads SGHDT; CDR2 reads YYEEEE. V lost 2 bases to trimming and J lost 11 bases; unmatched junction nucleotides: 7. CDR3 region: CASSLGLAGVPKQFF. CDR3 in DNA: TGTGCCAGCAGCTTAGGACTAGCGGGAGTGCCCAAGCAGTTCTTC.

V gene TRBV30 combines with J gene TRBJ1-2; TRBD1 aligns across 12 bases. Germline values: CDR1 GTSNPN, CDR2 SVGIG (reference sequence). This CDR3 region has 14 residues. V lost 4 bases and J lost 7; bases outside the gene matches: 7. CDR3 loop: CAWTRDRGLGGYTF. The CDR3, as DNA: TGTGCCTGGACCCGGGACAGGGGGCTTGGTGGCTACACCTTC.

This clone has a single count. This chain connects TRBV4-3 to TRBJ1-6, with 7 bases lining up with TRBD1. This CDR3 has 15 amino acids. Losses at the gene ends were 0 bases for V and 6 bases for J; bases not matched to a gene: 2. Germline V gives CDR1 LGHNA, CDR2 YSLEER. The CDR3 here is CASSQEGQPNSPLHF. As DNA, the CDR3 is TGCGCCAGCAGCCAAGAGGGACAGCCTAATTCACCCCTCCACTTT.

This clone was counted a single time. This chain joins TRBV5-8 and TRBJ1-1, with 8 bases lining up with TRBD1. This CDR3 contains 17 residues. The germline CDR1 and CDR2 sequences are SGHTS and YDEGEE. With V trimmed by 1 base and J by 2 bases, 10 bases remained unmatched. The CDR3, as DNA: TGTGCCAGCAGCTTGAGCGAAGACAGGGGATTTAACACTGAAGCTTTCTTT. This translates into CASSLSEDRGFNTEAFF.

The V gene is TRBV5-1, the J gene TRBJ2-7, with 7 bases lining up with TRBD1. This CDR3 is built from 13 residues. J was trimmed by 0 bases and V by 5 bases; bases with no gene match: 2. CDR1 is SGHRS, CDR2 YFSETQ, per germline. CDR3 in DNA: TGCGCCAGCAGGGACAGGAGCTCCTACGAGCAGTACTTC. This translates into CASRDRSSYEQYF.

The CDR3 reads CASSEWTGSGYGYTF. The CDR3 nucleotides are TGTGCCAGCAGCGAGTGGACAGGGTCGGGGTATGGCTACACCTTC. V gene TRBV7-2 combines with J gene TRBJ1-2, with TRBD1 matching over 8 bases. The V gene's germline CDR1 is SGHTA and CDR2 FQGNSA. This CDR3 spans 15 amino acids. J gave up 5 bases and V 5 bases, and 10 bases lay outside the gene matches. Full variable domain (remainder filled in from reference TRBV7-2 and TRBJ1-2): GAGVSQSPSNKVTEKGKDVELRCDPISGHTALYWYRQSLGQGLEFLIYFQGNSAPDKSGLPSDRFSAERTGGSVSTLTIQRTQQEDSAVYLCASSEWTGSGYGYTFGSGTRLTVV.

The CDR3 coding sequence is TGTGCCAGCAGTCTTTCCGGGGAGCTGTTTTTT. Translation: CASSLSGELFF. The rearrangement joins TRBV2 to TRBJ2-2; no firm D call. CDR3 length: 11 amino acids. V was cut by 5 bases and J by 6 bases, with 4 bases left in between. Germline CDR1 SNHLY, CDR2 FYNNEI. The variable domain in full, completed from reference TRBV2 and TRBJ2-2, reads EPEVTQTPSHQVTQMGQEVILRCVPISNHLYFYWYRQILGQKVEFLVSFYNNEISEKSEIFDDQFSVERPDGSNFTLKIRSTKLEDSAMYFCASSLSGELFFGEGSRLTVL.

The chain uses TRBV27 and TRBJ2-7; D is ambiguous. This CDR3 has 15 residues. Germline V gene lookup returns CDR1 MNHEY and CDR2 SMNVEV (reference sequence). Trimming stripped 4 bases from V and 0 bases from J, with 13 bases between. The CDR3 loop is CASSSSASRSYEQYF. The CDR3 DNA follows: TGTGCCAGCAGTTCGTCTGCGTCTCGCTCCTACGAGCAGTACTTC.

This chain joins TRBV7-9 and TRBJ2-3, with a weak D call TRBD2 (6 bases). V was cut by 3 bases and J by 14 bases, with 6 bases left in between. This CDR3 comprises 9 residues. Germline CDR1 is SEHNR and CDR2 is FQNEAQ (reference sequence). CDR3 region: CASSLEGYF. The DNA for the CDR3 is TGTGCCAGCAGCTTGGAGGGGTATTTT.

CDR3 region: CASSFRGQVRLGANVLTF. As DNA, the CDR3 is TGCGCCAGCAGCTTCCGGGGACAGGTCCGGCTTGGGGCCAACGTCCTGACTTTC. This chain links TRBV5-1 with TRBJ2-6, with TRBD1 matching over 8 bases. This CDR3 is 18 amino acids long. Per germline, CDR1 SGHRS and CDR2 YFSETQ. With 2 bases clipped from V and 3 bases from J, the junction kept 10 bases outside the gene matches.

The chain carries TRBV15 and TRBJ2-2; 9 bases agree with TRBD1. The germline gives CDR1 LNHNV, CDR2 YYDKDF (reference sequence). CDR3 length equals 15 residues. V trimming: 5 bases; J trimming: 7 bases; junction bases outside the gene matches: 8. CDR3 in DNA: TGTGCCACCAGCTTTCCCGGGACAGGGAACGGGGAGCTGTTTTTT. It yields the protein CATSFPGTGNGELFF.

The gene calls are TRBV10-3 and TRBJ2-7; 10 nucleotides align to TRBD2. The germline V gene encodes CDR1 ENHRY and CDR2 SYGVKD. V lost 6 bases to trimming and J lost 7 bases; unmatched junction nucleotides: 6. This CDR3 is built from 13 residues. The CDR3 DNA reads TGTGCCATCAGAGCGGGGGGGCCGTTGGAGCAGTACTTC. Amino acids: CAIRAGGPLEQYF.

V usage is TRBV6-1 and J usage is TRBJ2-3, with D perhaps matching TRBD1 or TRBD2 (6 bases each). The CDR3 contains 14 residues. The V gene's germline CDR1 is MNHNS and CDR2 SASEGT. The V end lost 6 bases, the J end lost 1 base, and 11 bases lay between the germline ends. CDR3 protein: CASRGGGRTDTQYF. In nucleotides, the CDR3 is TGTGCCAGCAGAGGAGGGGGGCGCACAGATACGCAGTATTTT.

This clone showed up just once. V and J are TRBV7-8 and TRBJ2-3; a weak D match, TRBD1 (5 bases). Germline loops: CDR1 SGHVS, CDR2 FQNEAQ. The V end was cut by 5 bases, the J end by 0 bases, with 12 bases between. The length of the CDR3 is 15 residues. The CDR3 loop reads CASSPWGGSTDTQYF. In DNA, the CDR3 is TGTGCCAGCAGCCCTTGGGGCGGCAGCACAGATACGCAGTATTTT.

The chain joins TRBV25-1 to TRBJ2-1; 14 bases fit TRBD2. Germline values: CDR1 MGHDK, CDR2 SYGVNS. The CDR3 is made up of 17 amino acids. Trimming at V came to 4 bases and at J to 4 bases, leaving 6 bases not matched to a gene. The CDR3 here is CASSGGGLAGVYNEQFF. The CDR3 coding sequence is TGTGCCAGCAGTGGGGGGGGACTAGCGGGAGTGTACAATGAGCAGTTCTTC. Using reference TRBV25-1 and TRBJ2-1 for the parts outside the CDR3, the full variable domain is EADIYQTPRYLVIGTGKKITLECSQTMGHDKMYWYQQDPGMELHLIHYSYGVNSTEKGDLSSESTVSRIRTEHFPLTLESARPSHTSQYLCASSGGGLAGVYNEQFFGPGTRLTVL.

This clone was counted once. The chain recombines TRBV19 with TRBJ2-1; TRBD2 matches at 8 bases. The CDR3 length is 16 residues. CDR1 and CDR2 (germline): LNHDA, SQIVND (reference sequence). The trim removed 4 bases at V and 5 bases at J, leaving 10 bases unmatched. The CDR3 nucleotides are TGTGCCAGTAGTACCCCGGGACTAGAACTTAACAATGAGCAGTTCTTC. Translation: CASSTPGLELNNEQFF.

As regards this clone: This specimen includes other DNA sequences encoding the same CDR3. This chain links TRBV19 with TRBJ1-1, with D possibly being TRBD1 (5 bases). The CDR3 runs to 12 residues. CDR1 is LNHDA, CDR2 SQIVND, per germline (reference sequence). Trimming cost V 5 bases and J 4 bases, with 8 bases left between them. CDR3 bases: TGTGCCAGTAGTCGGGGGACCACTGAAGCTTTCTTT. Residues: CASSRGTTEAFF.

V gene TRBV9 combines with J gene TRBJ1-4; weak D call: TRBD1 (5 bases). The CDR3 consists of 14 residues. Germline V gene lookup returns CDR1 SGDLS and CDR2 YYNGEE. The V end lost 6 bases, the J end lost 1 base, and 10 bases lay between the germline ends. In DNA, the CDR3 is TGTGCCAGCACCGGGGGGGAAACTAATGAAAAACTGTTTTTT. This gives the protein CASTGGETNEKLFF.

CDR3 bases: TGTGCCAGCTCACCACCGGGCAGGGGCCTCTCCTACGAGCAGTACTTC. Its translation is CASSPPGRGLSYEQYF. The genes are TRBV18 and TRBJ2-7; possible D gene TRBD1, 6 bases. The CDR3 extends over 16 amino acids. Between the trimmed V and J ends, which lost 0 bases and 0 bases, there was a span of 12 bases. Germline-derived CDR1 and CDR2 are KGHSH and LQKENI.

The rearrangement links TRBV7-9 to TRBJ2-2; TRBD1 matches at 10 bases. The CDR3 contains 15 residues. CDR1 is SEHNR and CDR2 is FQNEAQ in the germline V gene (reference sequence). V shed 4 bases and J 6 bases; nucleotides not matched to a gene: 5. CDR3 in DNA: TGTGCCAGCAGCTCCGACAGGGGGCACGCCGGGGAGCTGTTTTTT. Its protein product is CASSSDRGHAGELFF.

The chain couples TRBV27 to TRBJ1-2; 8 positions match TRBD1. The length of the CDR3 is 15 residues. With 5 bases clipped from V and 4 bases from J, the junction kept 9 bases outside the gene matches. CDR1 is MNHEY and CDR2 is SMNVEV in the germline V gene (reference sequence). The CDR3 bases are TGTGCCAGCAGTCCTGAACCGACAGGGGTCTATGGCTACACCTTC. Encoded protein: CASSPEPTGVYGYTF.

This chain uses TRBV21-1 with TRBJ2-7; the table's D call TRBD2 went unverified against the DNA. TRBV21-1 is described as a pseudogene. The CDR3 spans 18 residues. CDR3 residues: CASGTSGSFLLMRYEQYF. Here the CDR3 DNA reads TGTGCCAGCGGTACTAGCGGGAGTTTTTTATTGATGAGGTACGAGCAGTACTTC.

V usage is TRBV9 and J usage is TRBJ1-1; 9 bases agree with TRBD1. The length of the CDR3 is 14 residues. Germline lookup yields CDR1 SGDLS and CDR2 YYNGEE. After removal of 4 bases from V and 5 bases from J, the junction contained 6 bases not matched to a gene. DNA for the CDR3: TGTGCCAGCAGCCAGACAGGGGGTGGGACTGAAGCTTTCTTT. Residues: CASSQTGGGTEAFF.

With respect to this clone: An end of the junction does not agree with germline; a read error may underlie this. The genes are TRBV27 and TRBJ2-7; possible D gene TRBD2, 5 bases. Germline V lookup: CDR1 MNHEY, CDR2 SMNVEV (reference sequence). This CDR3 spans 15 amino acids. The CDR3 nucleotides are TGTGCCAGCAGTTCCCGAAGACTAATGCAAGGCCCTTTGGACTTC. Translating gives CASSSRRLMQGPLDF.

The chain combines TRBV18 with TRBJ2-7, with 8 bases identical to TRBD1. J lost 5 bases, V lost 6 bases, and 3 bases had no gene match. CDR1 is KGHSH and CDR2 is LQKENI in the germline V gene. The CDR3 runs 12 residues. The CDR3 protein is CASSQGQDEQYF. CDR3 coding DNA: TGTGCCAGCTCTCAGGGACAGGACGAGCAGTACTTC.

This rearrangement joins TRBV18 to TRBJ2-1, with TRBD2 identical over 11 bases. CDR3 length equals 16 residues. Germline V gene sequence: CDR1 KGHSH, CDR2 LQKENI. V was clipped by 3 bases and J by 6 bases; unmatched bases: 7. CDR3 DNA: TGTGCCAGCTCACCGGCCGGGACTAGCGGATCCAATGAGCAGTTCTTC. It translates to CASSPAGTSGSNEQFF.